This entry lists 15 T cell receptor beta chains sequenced from one sample in a study of beta chain features in type 1 diabetes. The sequenced template was cDNA made from the entire isolated RNA. TCRdb's table, derived via immunoSEQ multiplex PCR, lists solely in-frame clones and lacks some. The sample carries 620,000 or so clones, around 16% recorded once. The sequenced sample consisted of naive CD4+ T cells from blood. The receptors were gathered from a man between 18 and 35 years old in good health.

This clone was observed a handful of times. This chain connects TRBV9 to TRBJ2-1, with 12 bases lining up with TRBD2. The V gene's germline CDR1 is SGDLS and CDR2 YYNGEE. Germline trimming cut 0 bases from V and 2 bases from J; bases unmatched to any gene: 12. CDR3 length: 20 amino acids. The CDR3: CASSVAPTGLAGGPYNEQFF. DNA of the CDR3: TGTGCCAGCAGCGTAGCCCCCACTGGGCTAGCGGGGGGGCCCTACAATGAGCAGTTCTTC.

The chain recombines TRBV9 with TRBJ2-6, with unresolved D. The germline gives CDR1 SGDLS, CDR2 YYNGEE. Trimming removed 3 bases at V and 3 bases at J, with 10 bases between. The CDR3 length is 15 residues. The CDR3 DNA reads TGTGCCAGCAGCGGGAAGGCTGGTGGGGCCAACGTCCTGACTTTC. Protein sequence: CASSGKAGGANVLTF.

This clone was observed a few times. The chain employs TRBV7-9 and TRBJ2-1; 9 bases align to TRBD2. This CDR3 contains 13 residues. Germline CDR1 is SEHNR and CDR2 is FQNEAQ (reference sequence). V shed 10 bases, J shed 7 bases, and the junction held 8 bases outside the gene matches. Here the CDR3 reads CATVGLALNEQFF. CDR3 coding DNA: TGTGCCACCGTGGGACTAGCCCTGAATGAGCAGTTCTTC.

The genes are TRBV9 and TRBJ1-2; D is unresolved. The V end was cut by 0 bases, the J end by 8 bases, with 14 bases between. The CDR3 runs 14 residues. Germline CDR1 SGDLS, CDR2 YYNGEE. The CDR3 is CASSVAPQIEGYTF. CDR3 nucleotides: TGTGCCAGCAGCGTAGCGCCGCAGATTGAAGGCTACACCTTC.

The V and J genes are TRBV29-1 and TRBJ1-1, with a possible D match to TRBD1 (6 bases). Germline V gene sequence: CDR1 SQVTM, CDR2 ANQGSEA. This CDR3 is 16 amino acids long. The germline V and J ends were trimmed by 4 bases and 1 base, with 19 bases remaining between them. The CDR3 is CSVAVGQGTRNTEAFF. CDR3 sequence (DNA): TGCAGCGTTGCGGTTGGCCAGGGGACACGGAACACTGAAGCTTTCTTT.

The V gene is TRBV5-4, the J gene TRBJ2-1, with D possibly TRBD2 on 5 matching bases. The CDR3 consists of 19 residues. Looked up from germline, CDR1 is SGHNT and CDR2 is YYREEE (reference sequence). Deletions cut 0 bases from V and 7 bases from J, with 26 bases between. CDR3 DNA: TGTGCCAGCAGCTTGGCCGCGGGTACCCTATGGGTGGGCAGGAATGAGCAGTTCTTC. Translated, it gives CASSLAAGTLWVGRNEQFF.

The rearrangement uses TRBV7-9 and TRBJ1-2; 7 bases agree with TRBD1. Trimming cost V 7 bases and J 4 bases; bases outside gene matches: 12. This CDR3 has 15 amino acids. CDR1 and CDR2 (germline): SEHNR, FQNEAQ (reference sequence). The CDR3 loop is CASNHLKGGTYGYTF. The CDR3 coding sequence is TGTGCCAGCAACCACCTAAAAGGGGGCACCTATGGCTACACCTTC.

This clone has only a few counts. The chain links TRBV28 to TRBJ1-2; D might be TRBD1 (6 bases). CDR3 length: 13 residues. Per the germline V gene, CDR1 is MDHEN and CDR2 is SYDVKM. V shed 2 bases and J shed 4 bases, with 8 bases lying between them. The CDR3 coding sequence is TGTGCCAGCAGTTTACGCAGGGGCTATGGCTACACCTTC. Its protein is CASSLRRGYGYTF.

The chain is built from TRBV7-9 and TRBJ2-2, with a tentative D call TRBD2 (5 bases). The CDR3 has 15 residues. Between the trimmed V and J ends, which lost 4 bases and 4 bases, there was a span of 13 bases. Germline assignment: CDR1 SEHNR and CDR2 FQNEAQ (reference sequence). CDR3 DNA: TGTGCCAGCAGCTCTTGGACTGTTTTCACCGGGGAGCTGTTTTTT. Encoded protein: CASSSWTVFTGELFF.

This clone was counted a few times. This rearrangement joins TRBV5-1 to TRBJ2-3; D remains ambiguous. The CDR3 totals 15 residues. V lost 0 bases to trimming and J lost 2 bases, with 10 bases between them. Per germline, CDR1 SGHRS and CDR2 YFSETQ. Here the CDR3 DNA reads TGCGCCAGCAGCTTGGGGTTTTCCAACACAGATACGCAGTATTTT. Protein product: CASSLGFSNTDTQYF.

The V gene is TRBV27, the J gene TRBJ2-2, with D possibly TRBD1 on 6 matching bases. Germline CDR1 and CDR2: MNHEY and SMNVEV (reference sequence). The CDR3 totals 15 residues. The germline V and J ends were trimmed by 4 bases and 4 bases, with 13 bases remaining between them. Here the CDR3 DNA reads TGTGCCAGCAGTTATTCCCACAGGGTCACCGGGGAGCTGTTTTTT. It is translated as CASSYSHRVTGELFF.

This chain links TRBV5-1 with TRBJ1-6; D not certain. The CDR3 extends over 13 amino acids. V was trimmed by 4 bases and J by 13 bases, leaving 15 bases between them. CDR1 SGHRS and CDR2 YFSETQ come from the germline V gene. CDR3 amino acids: CASSTGGPHPLHF. CDR3 nucleotides: TGCGCCAGCAGCACTGGAGGCCCGCATCCCCTCCACTTT. The variable domain in full, completed from reference TRBV5-1 and TRBJ1-6, reads KAGVTQTPRYLIKTRGQQVTLSCSPISGHRSVSWYQQTPGQGLQFLFEYFSETQRNKGNFPGRFSGRQFSNSRSEMNVSTLELGDSALYLCASSTGGPHPLHFGNGTRLTVT.

The chain couples TRBV7-9 to TRBJ1-5, with 8 positions matching TRBD1. Germline CDR1 is SEHNR and CDR2 is FQNEAQ (reference sequence). V trimming: 7 bases; J trimming: 4 bases; junction bases outside the gene matches: 9. The CDR3 contains 15 residues. The chain's CDR3 is CASTEAGGLNQPQHF. The CDR3 nucleotides are TGTGCCAGCACCGAAGCAGGGGGCCTGAATCAGCCCCAGCATTTT.

Remarks on this clone: The sample has other DNA sequences that encode this CDR3 too. The chain joins TRBV29-1 to TRBJ1-2; possibly TRBD1 for D (6 bases). Germline V lookup: CDR1 SQVTM, CDR2 ANQGSEA. This CDR3 spans 12 amino acids. V was pared by 5 bases and J by 0 bases, with 7 bases between. The CDR3 DNA reads as TGCAGCGTTCAGGGGACTAACTATGGCTACACCTTC. This encodes CSVQGTNYGYTF. Full variable domain (remainder filled in from reference TRBV29-1 and TRBJ1-2): SAVISQKPSRDICQRGTSLTIQCQVDSQVTMMFWYRQQPGQSLTLIATANQGSEATYESGFVIDKFPISRPNLTFSTLTVSNMSPEDSSIYLCSVQGTNYGYTFGSGTRLTVV.

There are a few counts of this clone. Other DNA sequences from this sample encode an identical CDR3 as well. The genes are TRBV5-4 and TRBJ2-5; D perhaps matches TRBD1 (5 bases). Germline CDR1 is SGHNT and CDR2 is YYREEE (reference sequence). The CDR3 is 13 residues long. V was clipped by 0 bases and J by 2 bases, with 5 bases between them. CDR3 in DNA: TGTGCCAGCAGCTTGGGACAGCAAGAGACCCAGTACTTC. Translating it yields CASSLGQQETQYF. Looking up the rest from reference TRBV5-4 and TRBJ2-5 gives the full variable domain: ETGVTQSPTHLIKTRGQQVTLRCSSQSGHNTVSWYQQALGQGPQFIFQYYREEENGRGNFPPRFSGLQFPNYSSELNVNALELDDSALYLCASSLGQQETQYFGPGTRLLVL.